This T cell receptor beta chain emerged from a study of blood T cell repertoires in COVID-19. Overall study: T cells, B-cell-depleted T cells, or PBMCs provided the cDNA or gDNA that served as material.

Clones were sequenced by immunoSEQ multiplex PCR, and TCRdb holds only the in-frame ones, with some missing. The repertoire has tens of thousands of clones, roughly 80% of them found once; the top ten carry more than 2.5%. This CDR3 region has 17 residues. Per germline, CDR1 LGHNA and CDR2 YNFKEQ. The ends lost 0 bases at V and 3 bases at J; junction bases unmatched: 5. Material: peripheral blood. This chain joins TRBV4-2 and TRBJ1-1, with 12 bases that match TRBD1. The sequence was obtained from a man between 50 and 59 years old with acute or convalescent COVID-19. The CDR3 loop is CASSQDFGTGGHTEAFF. CDR3 bases: TGTGCCAGCAGCCAAGATTTTGGGACAGGGGGCCACACTGAAGCTTTCTTT.